These 24 T cell receptor beta chains were sequenced from one sample in a study of graft-versus-host responses after intestinal transplantation. Which antigens these TCRs recognize remains unknown. Assay used: immunoSEQ multiplex PCR; TCRdb lists only in-frame clones, some missing. The table lists over 100,000 clones, 93% of them singletons. The sequencing used unstimulated CD8+ T cells sorted from spleen or lymph node cells, collected before transplant. The origin of the receptors is a human donor who was the organ donor for an intestinal transplant.

The V and J genes are TRBV30 and TRBJ2-2, with D tentatively TRBD2 (6 bases). CDR3 length: 13 amino acids. Trimming shortened V by 2 bases and J by 6 bases, and 10 bases separated the two germline ends. Germline assignment: CDR1 GTSNPN and CDR2 SVGIG (reference sequence). Here the CDR3 DNA reads TGTGCCTGGAGTACGGCGGGGCCCGGGGAGCTGTTTTTT. Its protein product is CAWSTAGPGELFF.

This clone has just one count. The J gene is TRBJ2-1, the V gene TRBV7-4; 12 nucleotides match TRBD2. Germline V gene sequence: CDR1 SGHVT, CDR2 SQSDAQ. CDR3 length: 17 amino acids. J was trimmed by 7 bases and V by 1 base; bases with no gene match: 8. The CDR3 DNA follows: TGTGCCAGCAGCTTAGGACGGTCTAGCGGGAGGGCAAATGAGCAGTTCTTC. Translating gives CASSLGRSSGRANEQFF.

The genes are TRBV9 and TRBJ1-4; D is undetermined. Trimming pared 0 bases from V and 5 bases from J, leaving 11 bases between. The germline V gene has CDR1 SGDLS and CDR2 YYNGEE. CDR3 length: 15 residues. The CDR3 sequence: CASSVGGRSNEKLFF. In nucleotides, the CDR3 is TGTGCCAGCAGCGTAGGAGGGAGGTCCAATGAAAAACTGTTTTTT. The full variable domain, completed using reference TRBV9 and TRBJ1-4, is DSGVTQTPKHLITATGQRVTLRCSPRSGDLSVYWYQQSLDQGLQFLIQYYNGEERAKGNILERFSAQQFPDLHSELNLSSLELGDSALYFCASSVGGRSNEKLFFGSGTQLSVL.

The V gene is TRBV4-3, the J gene TRBJ2-3; 7 positions agree with TRBD1. With V trimmed by 3 bases and J by 2 bases, 11 bases remained unmatched. Germline loops: CDR1 LGHNA, CDR2 YSLEER. The CDR3 loop spans 17 amino acids. CDR3 bases: TGCGCCAGCAGCCAGGGGACCGGGACAGAGCACACAGATACGCAGTATTTT. Translating it yields CASSQGTGTEHTDTQYF.

This clone has a single count. V is TRBV4-1 and J is TRBJ1-5, with D maybe TRBD1 (5 bases). V lost 1 base and J lost 3, with 7 bases in between. The germline V gene has CDR1 MGHRA and CDR2 YSYEKL. CDR3 size: 14 residues. This chain's CDR3 is CASSQVGTNQPQHF. The CDR3 region has the DNA TGCGCCAGCAGCCAAGTGGGGACCAATCAGCCCCAGCATTTT.

This rearrangement joins TRBV28 to TRBJ2-1, with 11 bases that match TRBD2. Germline trimming cut 7 bases from V and 3 bases from J; bases unmatched to any gene: 5. The CDR3 spans 15 residues. The germline V gene has CDR1 MDHEN and CDR2 SYDVKM. CDR3 sequence: CASTPLAGGYNEQFF. The CDR3 DNA sequence: TGTGCCAGCACCCCCCTAGCGGGAGGCTACAATGAGCAGTTCTTC.

This chain links TRBV19 with TRBJ2-3, with unresolved D. CDR3 length: 15 amino acids. Germline lookup yields CDR1 LNHDA and CDR2 SQIVND (reference sequence). The germline V and J ends were trimmed by 5 bases and 0 bases, with 12 bases remaining between them. CDR3 coding DNA: TGTGCCAGTAGTCCGGCCATGTTCAGCACAGATACGCAGTATTTT. It encodes CASSPAMFSTDTQYF.

The chain uses TRBV6-1 and TRBJ1-5; D is unresolved. Germline values: CDR1 MNHNS, CDR2 SASEGT. With 3 bases removed from V and 4 bases from J, the gap between germline ends came to 10 bases. This CDR3 has 14 amino acids. The CDR3 nucleotides read TGTGCCAGCAGTGATAGCGTCCCAAATCAGCCCCAGCATTTT. Its translation: CASSDSVPNQPQHF.

The genes are TRBV30 and TRBJ2-1, with TRBD2 identical over 7 bases. Unmatched junction bases numbered 8, after V lost 6 bases and J lost 6 bases. Germline assignment: CDR1 GTSNPN and CDR2 SVGIG (reference sequence). There are 13 residues in the CDR3. Here the CDR3 DNA reads TGTGCCTGCGGGGGGACTCTGCTCAATGAGCAGTTCTTC. Translated, it gives CACGGTLLNEQFF.

This chain connects TRBV4-1 to TRBJ1-2, with D perhaps matching TRBD1 (5 bases). Looked up from germline, CDR1 is MGHRA and CDR2 is YSYEKL. The V end lost 0 bases, the J end lost 4 bases, and 21 bases lay between the germline ends. This CDR3 is built from 18 residues. CDR3 in DNA: TGCGCCAGCAGCCAAGATGAGGCAGCCGGGGCGCGGAGCTATGGCTACACCTTC. As protein: CASSQDEAAGARSYGYTF.

Comment on this clone: Relative to the germline gene, one junction end is altered; a read error may explain this. The chain carries TRBV5-4 and TRBJ2-7, with 7 positions matching TRBD1. Germline V gene lookup returns CDR1 SGHNT and CDR2 YYREEE (reference sequence). The CDR3 is 12 residues long. CDR3 region: CASSLAGRGLDF. The CDR3, as DNA: TGTGCCAGCAGCTTGGCCGGAAGGGGGCTGGACTTC. Looking up the rest from reference TRBV5-4 and TRBJ2-7 gives the full variable domain: ETGVTQSPTHLIKTRGQQVTLRCSSQSGHNTVSWYQQALGQGPQFIFQYYREEENGRGNFPPRFSGLQFPNYSSELNVNALELDDSALYLCASSLAGRGLDFGPGTRLTVT.

The J gene is TRBJ1-2, the V gene TRBV28; 9 bases line up with TRBD1. Germline V gene lookup returns CDR1 MDHEN and CDR2 SYDVKM. Losses at the gene ends were 5 bases for V and 8 bases for J; bases not matched to a gene: 6. The CDR3 length is 13 residues. The CDR3 sequence: CASSLQGARGYTF. The DNA of the CDR3 is TGTGCCAGCAGTCTACAGGGGGCGCGGGGCTACACCTTC.

A word on this clone: Other nucleotide sequences in the sample specify the same CDR3. This chain connects TRBV28 to TRBJ1-1; no firm D call. Germline CDR1 MDHEN, CDR2 SYDVKM. V shed 1 base and J shed 2 bases, with 5 bases lying between them. The CDR3 covers 13 residues. CDR3 region: CASSLSRNTEAFF. Written as DNA, the CDR3 is TGTGCCAGCAGTTTATCCAGAAACACTGAAGCTTTCTTT.

This chain joins TRBV29-1 and TRBJ1-1; D is perhaps TRBD1 (5 bases). Germline V gene data show CDR1 as SQVTM and CDR2 as ANQGSEA. Trimming left V 4 bases short and J 3 bases short, with 12 bases between. The CDR3 runs 13 residues. The CDR3 loop reads CSVAKTVYTEAFF. In nucleotides, the CDR3 is TGCAGCGTTGCCAAGACAGTTTACACTGAAGCTTTCTTT. Using reference TRBV29-1 and TRBJ1-1 for the parts outside the CDR3, the full variable domain is SAVISQKPSRDICQRGTSLTIQCQVDSQVTMMFWYRQQPGQSLTLIATANQGSEATYESGFVIDKFPISRPNLTFSTLTVSNMSPEDSSIYLCSVAKTVYTEAFFGQGTRLTVV.

The chain uses TRBV4-1 and TRBJ1-2; 8 nucleotides line up with TRBD1. The CDR3 is made up of 14 amino acids. V gave up 0 bases and J gave up 4 bases; unmatched junction bases: 1. The germline V gene encodes CDR1 MGHRA and CDR2 YSYEKL. CDR3 in DNA: TGCGCCAGCAGCCAAGAGACAGGGGCCTATGGCTACACCTTC. Translated, it gives CASSQETGAYGYTF.

The chain links TRBV4-1 to TRBJ2-1; 8 positions match TRBD2. The germline CDR1 and CDR2 sequences are MGHRA and YSYEKL. After removal of 4 bases from V and 5 bases from J, the junction contained 10 bases not matched to a gene. The CDR3 is 16 residues long. In DNA, the CDR3 is TGCGCCAGCAGCCCCCTCTTGGCGGGAGGACACAATGAGCAGTTCTTC. Protein product: CASSPLLAGGHNEQFF.

This CDR3 is CASSWGPSLLDGYTF. The DNA for the CDR3 is TGTGCCAGCAGCTGGGGACCCTCTTTACTGGATGGCTACACCTTC. This sequence joins TRBV5-8 and TRBJ1-2; a weak D match, TRBD1 (5 bases). V lost 3 bases to trimming and J lost 6 bases, with 18 bases between them. This CDR3 has 15 residues. Germline V gives CDR1 SGHTS, CDR2 YDEGEE.

The genes are TRBV11-2 and TRBJ2-7; D perhaps matches TRBD1 (5 bases). The germline CDR1 and CDR2 sequences are SGHAT and FQNNGV. V lost 3 bases, J lost 3 bases, and 6 bases lay in between. The CDR3 totals 12 residues. The CDR3 DNA sequence: TGTGCCAGCAGCTTTGACAGCTACGAGCAGTACTTC. This encodes CASSFDSYEQYF.

This chain joins TRBV5-6 and TRBJ2-7; TRBD2 agrees at 13 bases. The CDR3 sequence is 17 residues long. The V and J ends lost 1 base and 5 bases, in that order; junction bases with no gene match: 9. The V gene's germline CDR1 is SGHDT and CDR2 YYEEEE. CDR3 in amino acids: CASSLWTSGSNPHEQYF. The CDR3 DNA sequence: TGTGCCAGCAGCTTGTGGACTAGCGGGAGTAATCCCCACGAGCAGTACTTC.

This rearrangement joins TRBV4-3 to TRBJ2-1; 9 nucleotides agree with TRBD2. V dropped 0 bases and J dropped 8; count of bases not matched to a gene: 8. This CDR3 region has 16 residues. CDR1 is LGHNA, CDR2 YSLEER, per germline. This CDR3 reads CASSQDPASGTDEQFF. The CDR3 region has the DNA TGCGCCAGCAGCCAAGATCCAGCTAGCGGGACGGATGAGCAGTTCTTC.

The sample holds one count of this clone. Written as DNA, the CDR3 is TGTGCCGGATTCCAGGGGCGATCTGGGGCCAACGTCCTGACTTTC. Its protein is CAGFQGRSGANVLTF. V usage is TRBV11-3 and J usage is TRBJ2-6; weak D call: TRBD1 (6 bases). Trimming stripped 11 bases from V and 1 base from J, with 15 bases between. The CDR3 is made up of 15 amino acids. Germline V lookup: CDR1 SGHNT, CDR2 YENEEA.

The rearrangement links TRBV6-1 to TRBJ2-3; D remains ambiguous. The CDR3 spans 15 residues. V lost 3 bases to trimming and J lost 0 bases, with 10 bases between them. Germline V gene data show CDR1 as MNHNS and CDR2 as SASEGT. The CDR3 reads CASSEETLSTDTQYF. CDR3 in DNA: TGTGCCAGCAGTGAGGAGACCCTGAGCACAGATACGCAGTATTTT.

The J gene is TRBJ2-5, the V gene TRBV7-8; a weak D match, TRBD2 (5 bases). V was trimmed by 1 base and J by 0 bases, leaving 9 bases between them. The CDR3 length is 15 residues. The germline V gene has CDR1 SGHVS and CDR2 FQNEAQ. The CDR3 DNA follows: TGTGCCAGCAGCTTAGTATCGGGGAACCAAGAGACCCAGTACTTC. Translating gives CASSLVSGNQETQYF. Using reference TRBV7-8 and TRBJ2-5 for the parts outside the CDR3, the full variable domain is GAGVSQSPRYKVAKRGQDVALRCDPISGHVSLFWYQQALGQGPEFLTYFQNEAQLDKSGLPSDRFFAERPEGSVSTLKIQRTQQEDSAVYLCASSLVSGNQETQYFGPGTRLLVL.

CDR3 in amino acids: CASSSRDRTMNTEAFF. In DNA form, the CDR3 reads TGTGCCAGCAGCTCCCGGGACAGGACCATGAACACTGAAGCTTTCTTT. This rearrangement joins TRBV7-9 to TRBJ1-1, with 8 bases lining up with TRBD1. With V trimmed by 4 bases and J by 0 bases, 7 bases remained unmatched. There are 16 residues in the CDR3. Germline-derived CDR1 and CDR2 are SEHNR and FQNEAQ (reference sequence).